This T cell receptor beta chain was recorded in a study of cytomegalovirus exposure and HLA in healthy donors. Across the study: Earlier sequencing of 200 million or so T cells yielded around 100 million unique TCR beta sequences.

The PCR used 60 Vbeta and 13 Jbeta primers. Some clones are missing from TCRdb's copy, which holds only in-frame ones; the method was immunoSEQ multiplex PCR. The sample has tens of thousands of clones, around 80% seen once; the top ten hold 7.5% to 10%. Findings of the study overall: Per a later analysis, HLA-associated TCR beta chains showed more clonal expansion than other, equally common TCR beta chains.

Worth noting for this clone: Antigen: not known.

CDR3 length equals 15 residues. In germline, CDR1 is SNHLY, CDR2 FYNNEI. With 3 bases removed from V and 6 bases from J, the gap between germline ends came to 17 bases. This sequence joins TRBV2 and TRBJ1-2; tentatively, D is TRBD1 (5 bases). The origin of this receptor is a man aged 35 to 55 in good health and CMV-seronegative. Sequencing input: PBMCs. CDR3 residues: CASSDYGRVKDGYTF. The CDR3 DNA is TGTGCCAGCAGTGATTATGGCAGGGTTAAAGATGGCTACACCTTC.